This entry lists 4 T cell receptor beta chains sequenced from one sample in a study of cytomegalovirus exposure and HLA in healthy donors. The PCR had 60 Vbeta and 13 Jbeta primers. Here immunoSEQ multiplex PCR was the method, and the copy in TCRdb shows in-frame clones only, minus some. Of around 100,000 clones listed, roughly 70% are singletons. The sequencing sample was made of PBMCs. These receptors came from a woman aged 18-29 years in good health and CMV-seropositive.

The CDR3 sequence: CASSLLLEGGGRYNEQFF. In DNA, the CDR3 is TGTGCCAGCAGCTTACTACTTGAGGGAGGGGGTAGATACAATGAGCAGTTCTTC. The chain carries TRBV7-6 and TRBJ2-1; perhaps TRBD2 as D (7 bases). CDR1 is SGHVS, CDR2 FNYEAQ, per germline. CDR3 length: 18 residues. The V end was cut by 2 bases, the J end by 4 bases, with 21 bases between.

CDR3 protein: CASTQSGRAYFF. As DNA, the CDR3 is TGTGCCAGTACTCAAAGCGGGAGGGCCTATTTCTTC. V and J are TRBV19 and TRBJ2-1, with 10 bases aligning to TRBD2. CDR3 size: 12 residues. Unmatched junction bases numbered 10, after V lost 7 bases and J lost 16 bases. In germline, CDR1 is LNHDA, CDR2 SQIVND (reference sequence).

The rearrangement links TRBV6-1 to TRBJ2-5, with 7 bases identical to TRBD1. The CDR3 is 16 amino acids. Germline loops: CDR1 MNHNS, CDR2 SASEGT. Germline trimming cut 0 bases from V and 2 bases from J; bases unmatched to any gene: 6. CDR3 protein: CASSEAHGTVQETQYF. CDR3 nucleotides: TGTGCCAGCAGTGAAGCGCATGGGACAGTGCAAGAGACCCAGTACTTC.

The rearrangement uses TRBV29-1 and TRBJ2-1, with 9 bases fitting TRBD2. Germline V gene lookup returns CDR1 SQVTM and CDR2 ANQGSEA. Trimming took 7 bases from V and 5 from J; bases not matched to a gene: 12. This CDR3 comprises 15 residues. CDR3 bases: TGCAGCGCCCGGGGGGGAGCGGGAGGAAACAATGAGCAGTTCTTC. This gives the protein CSARGGAGGNNEQFF.